The sequence of this TCR beta chain was determined in a study of T cell responses to AZD1222 COVID-19 vaccine. Libraries were prepared by immunoSEQ multiplex PCR; TCRdb keeps only in-frame clonotypes and omits some of them. The sample contains 150,000 or so clones, about 89% of which appear only once. This clone occurred a few times. Specimen: peripheral blood, collected on day 0 of AZD1222 vaccination. The sequence derives from an adult in good health.

The CDR3 DNA is TGTGCCAGCAGCTTCCTGGCGCAGAGGAATCAGCAGTTCTTC. This encodes CASSFLAQRNQQFF. V gene TRBV5-4 combines with J gene TRBJ2-1, with D unclear. Trimming left V 2 bases short and J 11 bases short, with 17 bases between. The CDR3 extends over 14 amino acids. Germline CDR1 and CDR2: SGHNT and YYREEE (reference sequence). Together with reference TRBV5-4 and TRBJ2-1, the CDR3 gives the full variable domain: ETGVTQSPTHLIKTRGQQVTLRCSSQSGHNTVSWYQQALGQGPQFIFQYYREEENGRGNFPPRFSGLQFPNYSSELNVNALELDDSALYLCASSFLAQRNQQFFGPGTRLTVL.